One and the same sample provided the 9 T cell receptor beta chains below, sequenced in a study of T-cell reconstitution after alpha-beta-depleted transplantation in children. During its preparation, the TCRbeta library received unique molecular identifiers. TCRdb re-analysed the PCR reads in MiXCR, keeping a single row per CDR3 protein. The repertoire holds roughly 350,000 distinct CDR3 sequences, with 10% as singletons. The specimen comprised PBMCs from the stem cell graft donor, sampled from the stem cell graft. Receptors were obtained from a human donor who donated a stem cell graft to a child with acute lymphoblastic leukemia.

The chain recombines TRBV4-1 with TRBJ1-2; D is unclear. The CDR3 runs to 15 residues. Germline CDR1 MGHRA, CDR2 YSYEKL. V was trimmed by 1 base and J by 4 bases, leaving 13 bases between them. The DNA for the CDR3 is TGCGCCAGCAGCCAAGTTGCGGCAGACATCTATGGCTACACCTTC. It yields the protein CASSQVAADIYGYTF.

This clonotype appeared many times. CDR3 DNA sequence: TGTGCCAGCAGTTTTTGGGACGGGAGACCTGGCAATCAGCCCCAGCATTTT. Protein sequence: CASSFWDGRPGNQPQHF. The V gene is TRBV12-3 or TRBV12-4, the J gene TRBJ1-5; maybe TRBD1 (5 bases). The CDR3 loop spans 17 amino acids. V dropped 3 bases and J dropped 2 bases, with 17 bases sitting between them.

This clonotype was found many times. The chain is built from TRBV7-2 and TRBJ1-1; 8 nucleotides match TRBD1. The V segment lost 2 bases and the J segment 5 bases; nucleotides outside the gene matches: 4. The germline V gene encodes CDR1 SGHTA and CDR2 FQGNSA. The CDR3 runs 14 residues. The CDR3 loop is CASSLQGARTEAFF. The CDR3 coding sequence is TGTGCCAGCAGCTTACAGGGGGCAAGAACTGAAGCTTTCTTT. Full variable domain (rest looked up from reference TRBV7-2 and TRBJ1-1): GAGVSQSPSNKVTEKGKDVELRCDPISGHTALYWYRQSLGQGLEFLIYFQGNSAPDKSGLPSDRFSAERTGGSVSTLTIQRTQQEDSAVYLCASSLQGARTEAFFGQGTRLTVV.

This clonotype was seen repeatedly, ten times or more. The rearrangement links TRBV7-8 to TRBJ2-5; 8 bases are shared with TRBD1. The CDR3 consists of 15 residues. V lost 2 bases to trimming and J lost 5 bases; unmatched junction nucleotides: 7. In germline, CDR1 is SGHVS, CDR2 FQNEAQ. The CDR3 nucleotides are TGTGCCAGCAGCTTACGCAGGGGGCAGGGGGAGACCCAGTACTTC. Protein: CASSLRRGQGETQYF.

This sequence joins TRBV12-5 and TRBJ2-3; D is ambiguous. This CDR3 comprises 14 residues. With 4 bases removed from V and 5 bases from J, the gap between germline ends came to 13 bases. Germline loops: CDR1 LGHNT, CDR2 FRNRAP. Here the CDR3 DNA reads TGTGCTAGTGGTTACCCGAGAAGGGTAGATACGCAGTATTTT. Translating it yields CASGYPRRVDTQYF.

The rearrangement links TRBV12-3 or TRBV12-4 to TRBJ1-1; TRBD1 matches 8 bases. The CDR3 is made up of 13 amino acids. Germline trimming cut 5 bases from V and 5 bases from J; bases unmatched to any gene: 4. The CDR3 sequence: CASSNTGGTEAFF. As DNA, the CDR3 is TGTGCCAGCAGTAATACAGGGGGGACTGAAGCTTTCTTT.

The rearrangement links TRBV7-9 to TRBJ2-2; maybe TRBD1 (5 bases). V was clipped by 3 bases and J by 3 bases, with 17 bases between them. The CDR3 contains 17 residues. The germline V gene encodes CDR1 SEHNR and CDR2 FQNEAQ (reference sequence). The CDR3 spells CASSFRQGREHTGELFF. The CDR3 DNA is TGTGCCAGCAGCTTTCGGCAGGGTAGGGAACACACCGGGGAGCTGTTTTTT.

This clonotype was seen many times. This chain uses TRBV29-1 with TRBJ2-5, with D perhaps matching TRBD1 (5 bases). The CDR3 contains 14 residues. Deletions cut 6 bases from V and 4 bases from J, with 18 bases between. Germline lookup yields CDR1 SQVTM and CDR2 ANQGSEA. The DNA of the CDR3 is TGCAGCGTGGGCGGCCCCCAAGGGGCAGAGACCCAGTACTTC. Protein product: CSVGGPQGAETQYF.

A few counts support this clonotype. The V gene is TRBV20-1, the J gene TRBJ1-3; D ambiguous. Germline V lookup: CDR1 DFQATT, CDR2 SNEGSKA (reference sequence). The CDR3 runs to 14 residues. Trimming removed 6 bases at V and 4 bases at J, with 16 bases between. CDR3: CSARQSFIGNTIYF. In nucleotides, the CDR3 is TGCAGTGCAAGACAAAGCTTTATCGGAAACACCATATATTTT.